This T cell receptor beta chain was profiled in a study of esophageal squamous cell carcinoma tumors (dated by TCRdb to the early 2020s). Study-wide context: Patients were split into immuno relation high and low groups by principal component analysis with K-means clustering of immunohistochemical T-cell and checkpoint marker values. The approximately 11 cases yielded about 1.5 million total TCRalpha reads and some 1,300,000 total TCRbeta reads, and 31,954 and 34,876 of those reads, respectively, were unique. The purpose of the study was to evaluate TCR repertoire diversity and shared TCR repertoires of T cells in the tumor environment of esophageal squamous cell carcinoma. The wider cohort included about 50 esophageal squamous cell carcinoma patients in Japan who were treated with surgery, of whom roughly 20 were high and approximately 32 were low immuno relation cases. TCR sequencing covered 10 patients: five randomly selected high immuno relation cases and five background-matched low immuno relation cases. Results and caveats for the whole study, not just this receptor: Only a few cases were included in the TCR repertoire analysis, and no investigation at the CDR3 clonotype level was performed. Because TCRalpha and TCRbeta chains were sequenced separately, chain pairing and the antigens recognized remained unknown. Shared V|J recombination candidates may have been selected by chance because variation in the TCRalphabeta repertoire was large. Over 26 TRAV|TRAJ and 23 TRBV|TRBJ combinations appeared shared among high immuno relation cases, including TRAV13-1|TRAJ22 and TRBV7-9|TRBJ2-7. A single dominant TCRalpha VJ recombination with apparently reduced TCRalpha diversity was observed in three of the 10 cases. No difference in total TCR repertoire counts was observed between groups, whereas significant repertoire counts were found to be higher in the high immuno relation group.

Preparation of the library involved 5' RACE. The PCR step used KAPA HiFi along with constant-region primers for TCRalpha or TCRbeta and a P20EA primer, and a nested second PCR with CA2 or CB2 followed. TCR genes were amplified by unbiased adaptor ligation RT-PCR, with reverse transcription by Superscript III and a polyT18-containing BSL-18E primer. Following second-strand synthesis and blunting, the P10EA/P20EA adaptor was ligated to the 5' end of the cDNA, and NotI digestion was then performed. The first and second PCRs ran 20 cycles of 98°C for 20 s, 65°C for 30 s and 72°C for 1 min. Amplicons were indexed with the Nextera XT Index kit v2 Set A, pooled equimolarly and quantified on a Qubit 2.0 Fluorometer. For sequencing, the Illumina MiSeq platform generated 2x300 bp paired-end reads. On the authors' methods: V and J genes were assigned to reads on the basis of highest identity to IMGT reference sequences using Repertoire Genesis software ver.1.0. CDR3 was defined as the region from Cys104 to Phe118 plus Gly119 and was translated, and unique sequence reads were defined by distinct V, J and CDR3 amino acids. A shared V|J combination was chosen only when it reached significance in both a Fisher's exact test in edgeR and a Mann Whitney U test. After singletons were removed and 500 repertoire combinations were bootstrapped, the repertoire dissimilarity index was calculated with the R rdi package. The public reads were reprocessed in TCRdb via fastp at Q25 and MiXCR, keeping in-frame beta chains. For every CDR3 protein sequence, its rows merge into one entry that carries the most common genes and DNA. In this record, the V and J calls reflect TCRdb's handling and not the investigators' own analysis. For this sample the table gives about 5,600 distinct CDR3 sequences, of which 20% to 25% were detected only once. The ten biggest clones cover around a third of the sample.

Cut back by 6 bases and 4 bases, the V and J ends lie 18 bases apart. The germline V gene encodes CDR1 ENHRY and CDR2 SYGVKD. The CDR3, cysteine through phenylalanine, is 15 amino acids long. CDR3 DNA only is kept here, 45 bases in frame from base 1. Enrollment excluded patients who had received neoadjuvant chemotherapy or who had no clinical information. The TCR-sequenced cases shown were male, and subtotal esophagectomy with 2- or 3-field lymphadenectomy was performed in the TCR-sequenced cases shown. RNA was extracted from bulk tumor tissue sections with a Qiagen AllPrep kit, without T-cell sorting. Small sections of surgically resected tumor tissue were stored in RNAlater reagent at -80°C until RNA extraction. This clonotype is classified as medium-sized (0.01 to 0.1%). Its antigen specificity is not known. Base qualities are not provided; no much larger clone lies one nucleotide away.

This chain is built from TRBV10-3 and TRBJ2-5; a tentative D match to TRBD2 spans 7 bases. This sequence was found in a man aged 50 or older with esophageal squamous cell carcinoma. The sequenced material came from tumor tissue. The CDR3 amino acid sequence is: CAISLGQREGETQYF. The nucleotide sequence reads TGTGCCATCAGCCTGGGACAAAGGGAGGGAGAGACCCAGTACTTC.